The following is a TCR beta chain sequence with its context. This clonotype appeared a few times. This clone's antigen is unknown. Base-call qualities are not available, and no considerably larger clone is one nucleotide away. The sample originates from a study of T cell repertoires in cytomegalovirus infection (dated by TCRdb to about 2019). With regard to the full study: Because public TCR beta signatures pointed to carriage of CMV infection together with the matching HLA type, the HLA type of each donor mattered for the analysis. What the research found in general, with its limitations: The ex vivo response was dominated by HLA-C-restricted CMV-specific TCR beta clonotypes, and the single most frequent clonotype in two of eight donors was supplied by these HLA-C-restricted clonotypes. Carriers of CMV infection plus the relevant HLA type were discriminated by the cumulative frequency of public TCR beta family members in the study cohort and in an independent roughly 340-donor cohort.

The instrument given in TCRdb is Illumina HiSeq 1500. The public reads were run again by TCRdb, first through fastp at Q25 and then through MiXCR, and only productive beta chains were kept. Every distinct CDR3 protein forms one entry, paired with its most common genes and DNA. This sample lists about 260,000 distinct CDR3 sequences; roughly 10% were detected once. The ten most abundant clones make up about 14% of the sample. From cysteine to phenylalanine, the CDR3 is 14 amino acids long. Here the CDR3 DNA is all that survives: 42 bases in frame from base 1. As encoded in the germline V gene (reference sequence), CDR1 is LNHDA while CDR2 is SQIVND. Trimming at the junction amounts to 4 bases on V and 4 bases on J, and the germline ends lie 10 bases apart.

The sequence was obtained from a human donor in good health (CMV status not recorded). Some clones in this sample may be carry-over from other donors' samples. This sequence uses TRBV19 and TRBJ1-4; the D gene is perhaps TRBD1, on 5 matching bases. Input material: PBMCs. This receptor carries the CDR3 CASSRQRGNEKLFF. The DNA sequence is given as TGTGCCAGTAGTAGACAGCGGGGTAATGAAAAACTGTTTTTT.